This T cell receptor (beta chain) was identified during a study of human T cells and chemical hapten exposure. Across the whole study: Small volume differences among pooled libraries mainly caused per-sample TCR yield variation.

Study observations and caveats: The number of TCRs over 1 in 1000 frequency stayed unchanged after DPC.

V lost 3 bases and J lost 5, with 16 bases in between. Germline V lookup: CDR1 SGHTA, CDR2 FQGNSA. The CDR3 totals 15 residues. Original analysis: Samples contained a median of roughly 93,000 TCRs, with a range of about 23,224 to 750,000. A single record per CDR3 protein comes from TCRdb applying MiXCR to the 5' RACE reads. TCRdb's processing, not the authors' own work, is the source of the V and J calls. The data hold about 140,000 distinct CDR3 sequences, with about 4% observed a single time. This clonotype was seen at least ten times. Its antigen is not identified. From whole blood left unfractionated, total RNA was extracted.

The chain is built from TRBV7-2 and TRBJ1-2; D uncertain. The sequence came from a female donor in good health. The CDR3 sequence is CASSFEDGYLYGYTF. In DNA, the CDR3 is TGTGCCAGCAGCTTTGAGGACGGATACCTATATGGCTACACCTTC. The full variable domain, completed using reference TRBV7-2 and TRBJ1-2, is GAGVSQSPSNKVTEKGKDVELRCDPISGHTALYWYRQSLGQGLEFLIYFQGNSAPDKSGLPSDRFSAERTGGSVSTLTIQRTQQEDSAVYLCASSFEDGYLYGYTFGSGTRLTVV.